This T cell receptor (beta chain) was retrieved from a study of cytomegalovirus exposure and HLA in healthy donors. PCR was performed using 60 Vbeta and 13 Jbeta primers. Per the authors' pipeline: There were about 80 million unique TCR beta chains by a later count, and about 11 million of them were shared. Produced via immunoSEQ multiplex PCR; TCRdb's table is partial and in-frame only. V and J calls and clone size are those listed in that table; D and trimming were worked out from the DNA. This table has about 150,000 clones, approximately 82% appearing once. Healthy bone marrow donors made up the donor group. At the time of sampling, donors were nominally healthy, though unrecorded immune exposures were likely. Germline V gene data show CDR1 as SNHLY and CDR2 as FYNNEI. The J segment lost 8 bases and the V segment lost 4 bases, leaving 5 bases of the junction unmatched. The CDR3 runs 14 residues.

Sequencing was performed on PBMCs. The source is a man between 18 and 29 years old in good health and CMV-seropositive. The rearrangement links TRBV2 to TRBJ1-2; 12 bases align to TRBD1. The CDR3: CASSGGQGARGYTF. CDR3 DNA: TGTGCCAGCAGTGGGGGACAGGGGGCGAGGGGCTACACCTTC.